Each of the 20 T cell receptor beta chains below was sequenced from the same sample in a study of Ad26.COV2.S vaccination and SARS-CoV-2 variants. Treatment: some 19 received Ad26.COV2.S at low or high dose, single or two shots; several received placebo; per-sample allocation not given. Sampling happened 63 days after the first vaccine or placebo injection. Data came from immunoSEQ multiplex PCR; TCRdb stores just in-frame clones and leaves some out. The table includes around 340,000 clones, 88% detected once. Sample: peripheral blood, taken in a trial of Ad26.COV2.S vaccine versus placebo. These receptors were collected from a person between 18 and 59 years old who received the Ad26.COV2.S COVID-19 vaccine or a placebo.

The genes are TRBV4-2 and TRBJ2-5; tentative D call: TRBD1 (6 bases). In germline, CDR1 is LGHNA, CDR2 YNFKEQ. The length of the CDR3 is 14 residues. V lost 3 bases to trimming and J lost 1 base, with 9 bases between them. The CDR3 bases are TGTGCCAGCAGCCACCAGGGGCCCCAAGAGACCCAGTACTTC. Its translation: CASSHQGPQETQYF.

J is TRBJ1-1 and V is TRBV28; D may be TRBD1 (5 bases). The germline CDR1 and CDR2 sequences are MDHEN and SYDVKM. The V gene lost 7 bases and the J gene lost 4 bases, with 13 bases spanning the gap. The CDR3 is 13 amino acids. The CDR3 DNA reads as TGTGCCAGCACCGGGACGACGGGCACTGAAGCTTTCTTT. Its protein is CASTGTTGTEAFF.

The gene calls are TRBV7-2 and TRBJ2-6; 7 bases map to TRBD2. The length of the CDR3 is 16 residues. V shed 5 bases, J shed 4 bases, and the junction held 8 bases outside the gene matches. The germline CDR1 and CDR2 sequences are SGHTA and FQGNSA. The CDR3: CASSPNAGDGANVLTF. CDR3 nucleotides: TGTGCCAGCAGCCCGAATGCGGGGGACGGGGCCAACGTCCTGACTTTC.

The genes are TRBV5-6 and TRBJ2-3, with unresolved D. The CDR3 is 15 residues long. V was shortened by 5 bases and J by 0 bases, with 13 bases between the two germline ends. From germline, CDR1 is SGHDT and CDR2 YYEEEE. CDR3 protein: CASSSGPFSTDTQYF. The DNA for the CDR3 is TGTGCCAGCAGTTCTGGGCCTTTTAGCACAGATACGCAGTATTTT.

This clone showed up just once. In DNA, the CDR3 is TGTGCCAGCAGCGCCTTCCGCAGCGGGGGGACCGACACAGATACGCAGTATTTT. Amino acid sequence: CASSAFRSGGTDTDTQYF. The V and J genes are TRBV2 and TRBJ2-3; TRBD2 agrees at 9 bases. The CDR3 has 18 residues. Germline V gene lookup returns CDR1 SNHLY and CDR2 FYNNEI. V lost 6 bases, J lost 2 bases, and 15 bases stayed unmatched.

The chain carries TRBV19 and TRBJ2-3; a possible D gene is TRBD1 (7 bases). Germline CDR1 is LNHDA and CDR2 is SQIVND (reference sequence). With 7 bases removed from V and 3 bases from J, the gap between germline ends came to 14 bases. CDR3 length: 14 residues. The CDR3 sequence: CASTKGAGTDTQYF. The CDR3 nucleotides read TGTGCCAGTACCAAGGGGGCGGGAACAGATACGCAGTATTTT.

As DNA, the CDR3 is TGTGCCAGCAGTTACGCGAGGGGCGGGTTGGAAAAACTGTTTTTT. Its translation is CASSYARGGLEKLFF. The chain carries TRBV6-2 or TRBV6-3 and TRBJ1-4, with D possibly TRBD1 on 5 matching bases. Per germline, CDR1 MNHEY and CDR2 SVGEGT. The CDR3 sequence is 15 residues long. The V end lost 2 bases, the J end lost 8 bases, and 15 bases lay between the germline ends.

The chain employs TRBV6-4 and TRBJ1-1; TRBD1 might be the D (6 bases). The V and J ends lost 2 bases and 4 bases respectively, with 11 bases between them. Germline CDR1 and CDR2: MRHNA and SNTAGT. This CDR3 has 14 amino acids. The CDR3 reads CASSDRAGATEAFF. As DNA, the CDR3 is TGTGCCAGCAGTGACCGAGCGGGGGCCACTGAAGCTTTCTTT.

The chain links TRBV30 to TRBJ2-1, with 9 bases matching TRBD1. V lost 1 base and J lost 8; bases outside the gene matches: 12. This CDR3 spans 16 amino acids. Germline lookup yields CDR1 GTSNPN and CDR2 SVGIG (reference sequence). CDR3 protein: CAWSGFGGQGLDEQFF. DNA of the CDR3: TGTGCCTGGAGTGGCTTCGGCGGACAGGGGTTGGATGAGCAGTTCTTC. The complete variable domain, with remaining parts taken from reference TRBV30 and TRBJ2-1, reads SQTIHQWPATLVQPVGSPLSLECTVEGTSNPNLYWYRQAAGRGLQLLFYSVGIGQISSEVPQNLSASRPQDRQFILSSKKLLLSDSGFYLCAWSGFGGQGLDEQFFGPGTRLTVL.

This sequence joins TRBV7-2 and TRBJ1-6; D call uncertain. The CDR3 runs 13 residues. The germline V and J ends were trimmed by 1 base and 18 bases, with 16 bases remaining between them. The germline CDR1 and CDR2 sequences are SGHTA and FQGNSA. CDR3 protein: CASSLESKDLAHF. The DNA of the CDR3 is TGTGCCAGCAGCTTAGAATCAAAAGATCTCGCCCACTTT. The full variable domain, its missing parts supplied by reference TRBV7-2 and TRBJ1-6, is GAGVSQSPSNKVTEKGKDVELRCDPISGHTALYWYRQSLGQGLEFLIYFQGNSAPDKSGLPSDRFSAERTGGSVSTLTIQRTQQEDSAVYLCASSLESKDLAHFGNGTRLTVT.

The J gene is TRBJ1-6, the V gene TRBV20-1; D is possibly TRBD1 (5 bases). There are 16 residues in the CDR3. Germline V gene data show CDR1 as DFQATT and CDR2 as SNEGSKA (reference sequence). Trimming took 3 bases from V and 10 from J, leaving 22 bases between them. CDR3 sequence: CSASRRAGRAESPLHF. CDR3 coding DNA: TGCAGTGCTAGTCGACGGGCGGGCAGGGCAGAATCACCCCTCCACTTT.

The V and J genes are TRBV15 and TRBJ2-3; D is uncertain. With 0 bases removed from V and 0 bases from J, the gap between germline ends came to 1 base. Germline V lookup: CDR1 LNHNV, CDR2 YYDKDF (reference sequence). The CDR3 consists of 13 residues. CDR3 nucleotides: TGTGCCACCAGCAGAGATAGCACAGATACGCAGTATTTT. Its translation: CATSRDSTDTQYF.

The CDR3 sequence: CAISRGERGTEAFF. The CDR3 region has the DNA TGTGCCATCAGCAGAGGGGAAAGGGGCACTGAAGCTTTCTTT. This chain connects TRBV10-3 to TRBJ1-1, with D perhaps TRBD1 (5 bases). The V gene's germline CDR1 is ENHRY and CDR2 SYGVKD. The CDR3 sequence is 14 residues long. V lost 6 bases and J 4 bases, leaving 15 bases between the germline ends.

The rearrangement uses TRBV7-3 and TRBJ2-2; either TRBD1 or TRBD2 may supply D (6 bases each). This CDR3 has 15 residues. CDR1 is SGHTA and CDR2 is FQGTGA in the germline V gene. The ends were cut back, 1 base at V and 7 bases at J, with 13 bases in the middle. As DNA, the CDR3 is TGTGCCAGCAGCTTAAGGGGGGCAGGGATCGGGGAGCTGTTTTTT. Its translation is CASSLRGAGIGELFF.

The J gene is TRBJ1-5, the V gene TRBV7-8; unclear D gene. With 5 bases removed from V and 2 bases from J, the gap between germline ends came to 7 bases. The CDR3 is made up of 13 amino acids. Germline V gives CDR1 SGHVS, CDR2 FQNEAQ. The CDR3 reads CASSPAGNQPQHF. DNA of the CDR3: TGTGCCAGCAGCCCTGCGGGCAATCAGCCCCAGCATTTT.

The chain couples TRBV5-1 to TRBJ2-1, with TRBD1 as a possible D gene (6 bases). V was clipped by 0 bases and J by 1 base, with 11 bases between them. From germline, CDR1 is SGHRS and CDR2 YFSETQ. CDR3 length equals 16 residues. CDR3 region: CASSLAVQGSYNEQFF. CDR3 nucleotide sequence: TGCGCCAGCAGCTTGGCCGTACAGGGTTCCTACAATGAGCAGTTCTTC.

This chain joins TRBV18 and TRBJ2-6, with 9 bases fitting TRBD1. Germline values: CDR1 KGHSH, CDR2 LQKENI. V lost 1 base and J lost 1; bases outside the gene matches: 5. The CDR3 loop spans 18 amino acids. CDR3 DNA sequence: TGTGCCAGCTCACCACGGACAGGGGTTTTTTCTGGGGCCAACGTCCTGACTTTC. Protein: CASSPRTGVFSGANVLTF.

The rearrangement joins TRBV6-5 to TRBJ2-2, with unresolved D. V lost 7 bases and J lost 4, with 10 bases in between. The CDR3 extends over 13 amino acids. Germline V gene lookup returns CDR1 MNHEY and CDR2 SVGAGI. The CDR3 nucleotides read TGTGCCAGCAAAAGGGATCCCACCGGGGAGCTGTTTTTT. This encodes CASKRDPTGELFF.

This clone was seen only a few times. V usage is TRBV19 and J usage is TRBJ1-2; D is uncertain. The length of the CDR3 is 13 residues. Per germline, CDR1 LNHDA and CDR2 SQIVND (reference sequence). V was clipped by 7 bases and J by 0 bases, with 9 bases between them. For the CDR3, the DNA is TGTGCCAGTAATAATGCAGCTAACTATGGCTACACCTTC. Translation: CASNNAANYGYTF.

This rearrangement joins TRBV19 to TRBJ2-5; either TRBD1 or TRBD2 may supply D (6 bases each). V lost 9 bases to trimming and J lost 5 bases, with 22 bases between them. This CDR3 is built from 15 residues. The germline V gene encodes CDR1 LNHDA and CDR2 SQIVND (reference sequence). The CDR3: CASTIGGPGTETQYF. CDR3 sequence (DNA): TGTGCCAGCACTATTGGGGGGCCAGGCACTGAGACCCAGTACTTC.